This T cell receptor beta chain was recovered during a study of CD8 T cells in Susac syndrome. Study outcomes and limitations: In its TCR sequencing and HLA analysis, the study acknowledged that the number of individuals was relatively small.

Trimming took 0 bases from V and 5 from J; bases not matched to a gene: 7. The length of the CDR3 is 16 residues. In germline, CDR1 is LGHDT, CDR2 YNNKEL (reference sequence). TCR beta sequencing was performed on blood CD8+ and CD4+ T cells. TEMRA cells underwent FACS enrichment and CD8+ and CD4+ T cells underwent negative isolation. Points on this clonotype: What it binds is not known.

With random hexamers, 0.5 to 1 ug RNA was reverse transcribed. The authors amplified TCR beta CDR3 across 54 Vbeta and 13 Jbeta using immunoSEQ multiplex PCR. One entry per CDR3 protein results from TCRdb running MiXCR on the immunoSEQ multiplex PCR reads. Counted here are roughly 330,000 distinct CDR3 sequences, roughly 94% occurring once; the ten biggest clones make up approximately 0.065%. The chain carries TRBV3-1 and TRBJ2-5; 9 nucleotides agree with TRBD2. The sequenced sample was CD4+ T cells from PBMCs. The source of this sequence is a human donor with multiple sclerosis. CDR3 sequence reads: CASSQDMAGGMETQYF. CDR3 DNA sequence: TGTGCCAGCAGCCAAGATATGGCGGGAGGGATGGAGACCCAGTACTTC.